The present T cell receptor (beta chain) was sequenced within a study of identifying expanded T cells in peripheral blood. Study-wide points: Variance in clone template counts between roughly 2-week samples significantly increased with total template count across all healthy donors.

No infections or other immune events were documented during collection. Generated by immunoSEQ multiplex PCR, the TCRdb table keeps only in-frame clones and is missing some. Among about 52,000 clones listed, approximately 86% were seen once. For this clone: Antigen specificity is unknown.

The CDR3 is made up of 11 amino acids. Germline V gives CDR1 MNHEY, CDR2 SMNVEV (reference sequence). V lost 4 bases and J 9 bases, leaving 4 bases between the germline ends. The clonotype originates from a person between 18 and 69 years old in good health. This chain joins TRBV27 and TRBJ1-6; D gene unclear. Material: blood. In nucleotides, the CDR3 is TGTGCCAGCAGTTCAGTTTCACCCCTCCACTTT. Amino acids: CASSSVSPLHF.